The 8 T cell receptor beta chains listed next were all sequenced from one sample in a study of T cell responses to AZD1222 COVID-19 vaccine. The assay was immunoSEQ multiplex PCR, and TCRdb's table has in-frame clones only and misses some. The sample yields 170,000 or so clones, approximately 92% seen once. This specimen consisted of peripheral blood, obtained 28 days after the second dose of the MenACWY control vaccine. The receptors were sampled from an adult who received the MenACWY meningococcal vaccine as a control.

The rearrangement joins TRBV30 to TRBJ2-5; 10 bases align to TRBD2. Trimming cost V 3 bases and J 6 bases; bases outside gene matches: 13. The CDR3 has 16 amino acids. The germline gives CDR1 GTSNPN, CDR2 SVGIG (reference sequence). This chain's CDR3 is CAWRPASGGAEKTQYF. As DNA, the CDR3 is TGTGCCTGGAGGCCCGCGAGCGGGGGGGCCGAAAAGACCCAGTACTTC.

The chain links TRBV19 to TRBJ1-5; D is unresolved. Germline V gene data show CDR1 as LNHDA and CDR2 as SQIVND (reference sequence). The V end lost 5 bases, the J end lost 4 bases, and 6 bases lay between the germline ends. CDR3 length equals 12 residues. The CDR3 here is CASSDLNQPQHF. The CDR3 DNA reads TGTGCCAGTAGTGACCTTAATCAGCCCCAGCATTTT.

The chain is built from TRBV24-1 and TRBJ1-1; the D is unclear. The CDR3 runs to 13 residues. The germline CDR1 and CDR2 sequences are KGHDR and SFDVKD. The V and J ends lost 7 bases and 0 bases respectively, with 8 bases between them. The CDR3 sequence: CATRDRLNTEAFF. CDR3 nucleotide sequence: TGTGCCACCAGGGACCGACTGAACACTGAAGCTTTCTTT.

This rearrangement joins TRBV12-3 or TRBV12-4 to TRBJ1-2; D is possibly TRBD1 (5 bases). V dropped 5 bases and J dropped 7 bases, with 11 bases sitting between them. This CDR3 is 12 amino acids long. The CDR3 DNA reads TGTGCCAGCAGTCCCAGGGCCTCTGGCTACACCTTC. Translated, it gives CASSPRASGYTF.

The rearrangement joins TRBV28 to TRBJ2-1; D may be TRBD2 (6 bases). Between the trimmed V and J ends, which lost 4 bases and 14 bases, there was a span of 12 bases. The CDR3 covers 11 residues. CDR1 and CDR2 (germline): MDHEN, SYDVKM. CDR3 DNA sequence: TGTGCCAGCAGTTCCCGCGGGAAGGAGTTCTTC. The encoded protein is CASSSRGKEFF.

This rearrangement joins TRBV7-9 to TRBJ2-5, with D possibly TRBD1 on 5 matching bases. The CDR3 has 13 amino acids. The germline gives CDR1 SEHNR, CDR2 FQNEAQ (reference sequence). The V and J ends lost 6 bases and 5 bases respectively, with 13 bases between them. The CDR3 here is CASSLVGVETQYF. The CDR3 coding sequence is TGTGCCAGCAGTCTAGTAGGGGTCGAGACCCAGTACTTC. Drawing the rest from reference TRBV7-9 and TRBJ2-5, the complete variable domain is DTGVSQNPRHKITKRGQNVTFRCDPISEHNRLYWYRQTLGQGPEFLTYFQNEAQLEKSRLLSDRFSAERPKGSFSTLEIQRTEQGDSAMYLCASSLVGVETQYFGPGTRLLVL.

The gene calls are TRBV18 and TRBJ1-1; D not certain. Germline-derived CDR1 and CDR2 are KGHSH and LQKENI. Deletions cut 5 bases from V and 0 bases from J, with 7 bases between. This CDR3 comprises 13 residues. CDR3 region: CASSEDMNTEAFF. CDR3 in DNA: TGTGCCAGCTCAGAAGATATGAACACTGAAGCTTTCTTT.

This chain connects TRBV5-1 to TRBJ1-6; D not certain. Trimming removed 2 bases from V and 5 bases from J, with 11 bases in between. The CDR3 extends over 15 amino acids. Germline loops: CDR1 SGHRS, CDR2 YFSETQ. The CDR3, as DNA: TGCGCCAGCAGCTTAGGGCCGGTAAATAATTCACCCCTCCACTTT. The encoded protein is CASSLGPVNNSPLHF.